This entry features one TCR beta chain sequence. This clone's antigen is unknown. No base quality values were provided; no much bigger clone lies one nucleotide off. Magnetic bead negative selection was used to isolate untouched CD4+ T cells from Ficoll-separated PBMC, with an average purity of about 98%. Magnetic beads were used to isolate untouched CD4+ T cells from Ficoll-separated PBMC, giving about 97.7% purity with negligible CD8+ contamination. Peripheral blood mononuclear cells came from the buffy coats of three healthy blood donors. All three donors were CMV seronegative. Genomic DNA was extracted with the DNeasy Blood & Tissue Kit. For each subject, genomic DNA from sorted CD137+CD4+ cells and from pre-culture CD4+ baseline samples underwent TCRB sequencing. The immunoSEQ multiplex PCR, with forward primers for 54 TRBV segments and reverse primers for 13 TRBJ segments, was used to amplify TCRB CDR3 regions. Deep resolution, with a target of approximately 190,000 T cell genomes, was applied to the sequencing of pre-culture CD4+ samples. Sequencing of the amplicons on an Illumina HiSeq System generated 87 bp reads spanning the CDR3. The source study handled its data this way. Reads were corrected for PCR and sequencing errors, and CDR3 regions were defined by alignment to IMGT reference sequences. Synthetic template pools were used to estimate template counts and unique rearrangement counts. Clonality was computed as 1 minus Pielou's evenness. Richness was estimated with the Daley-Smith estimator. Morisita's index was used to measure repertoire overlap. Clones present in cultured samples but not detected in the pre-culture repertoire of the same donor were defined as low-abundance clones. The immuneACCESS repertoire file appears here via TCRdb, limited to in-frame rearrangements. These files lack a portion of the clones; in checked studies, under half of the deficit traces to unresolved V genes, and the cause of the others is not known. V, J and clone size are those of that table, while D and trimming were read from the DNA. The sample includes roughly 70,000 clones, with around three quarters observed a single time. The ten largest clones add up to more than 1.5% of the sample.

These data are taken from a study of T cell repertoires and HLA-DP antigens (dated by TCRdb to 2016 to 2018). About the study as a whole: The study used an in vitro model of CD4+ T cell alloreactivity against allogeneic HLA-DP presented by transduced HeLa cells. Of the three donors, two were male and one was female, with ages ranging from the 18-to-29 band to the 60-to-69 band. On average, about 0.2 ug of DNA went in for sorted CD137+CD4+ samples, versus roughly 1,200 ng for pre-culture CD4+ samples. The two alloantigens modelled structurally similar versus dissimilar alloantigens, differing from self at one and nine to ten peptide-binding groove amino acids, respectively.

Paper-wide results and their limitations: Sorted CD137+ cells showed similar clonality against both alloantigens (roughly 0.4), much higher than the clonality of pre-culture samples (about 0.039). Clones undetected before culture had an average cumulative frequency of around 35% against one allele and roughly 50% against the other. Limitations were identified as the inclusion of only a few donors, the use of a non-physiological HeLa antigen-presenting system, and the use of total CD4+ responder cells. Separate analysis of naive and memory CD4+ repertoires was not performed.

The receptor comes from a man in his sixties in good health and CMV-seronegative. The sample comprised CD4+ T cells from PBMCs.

The DNA sequence reads TGTGCCAGCAGCCGGGGACTAGCGGGGTACACAGATACGCAGTATTTT. This sequence encodes CASSRGLAGYTDTQYF. The chain is made from TRBV7-9 and TRBJ2-3; 13 central nucleotides agree with TRBD2. Germline trimming: 5 bases from V, 2 bases from J; junction bases outside gene matches: 4. From the cysteine through the phenylalanine, the CDR3 covers 16 amino acids. Only the CDR3 region is kept as DNA, spanning 48 bases read in frame from base 1. In the germline V gene (reference sequence), CDR1 corresponds to SEHNR and CDR2 to FQNEAQ.